This TCR beta chain derives from a study of T cell responses to AZD1222 COVID-19 vaccine (TCRdb year 2021). Study-wide context: A total of 233 trial participants underwent TCR sequencing, of whom roughly 210 received two doses of AZD1222 and about 26 received two doses of the MenACWY control vaccine. Trial participants were enrolled into age subgroups of 18-55, 56-69 and 70-plus years, which contained about 150, 28 and 57 TCR-sequenced participants, respectively.

Relative to germline, V is missing 4 bases and J is missing 3 bases, with 4 bases of the junction outside any gene match. The CDR3 has 14 amino acids, counting the end cysteine and phenylalanine. Of the read, only the CDR3 DNA is kept; its 42 bases are in frame from base 1. From a lookup of the germline V gene, CDR1 and CDR2 are SNHLY and FYNNEI. The CDR3 regions of human TCRbeta chains were analyzed by immunosequencing. Under the source paper's analysis protocol: TCRs in the repertoires were compared against a reference library of SARS-CoV-2-specific TCRs that had been generated with the MIRA antigen-specificity platform. Breadth was defined as the fraction of unique TCRs that were SARS-CoV-2-associated. Depth was defined as the fraction of total T cells that were SARS-CoV-2-associated. Using the MIRA data, each spike-specific TCR was mapped to the spike region that the TCR reacts to and placed in a CD4 or CD8 class. Log10-transformed breadth and depth values were compared by one-way ANOVA with Sidak's multiple comparisons tests. TCRdb holds this immuneACCESS table with in-frame rearrangements only. Some clones are missing; in checked studies, unresolved V genes explain under half, and the rest has no known cause. V and J calls and clone size are copied from that table; D and trimming were computed from the DNA. This sample holds 200,000 or so clones; around 86% were observed only once. The leading ten clones occupy 2.5% to 3% of the sample.

The research as a whole found: Conclusions about previously exposed vaccinees are limited, since just a handful of AZD1222 recipients were seropositive for SARS-CoV-2 at baseline. In the small 56-69-year group, the increase in depth fell short of significance, most likely because of low power. No day 14 peak-response samples were available, so repertoires were characterized only after the peak T cell response. Nearly half of unique spike-specific TCRs reportedly recognized epitopes outside regions mutated in the B.1.351 and B.1.1.7 variants. Vaccine-associated CD4 TCRs spanned the whole spike protein, with dominant responses in regions 160-218 and 743-854. After two AZD1222 doses, both the breadth and the depth of spike-specific TCRs were significantly higher than at day 0 and than in MenACWY recipients. Participants were mostly white British, with more females than males. The authors suggested clonal diversity may have been underestimated.

Worth noting for this clone: Its cognate antigen has yet to be identified. Base quality data are lacking; no much larger clone is found one base away.

What this sample's time point label stands for: baseline before first vaccination. The sample's treatment or condition, from its label and the paper: meningococcal conjugate vaccine given as trial control. The vaccinee samples were drawn from two UK trials, COV001 and COV002, one of which was a single-blind randomized controlled phase 2/3 trial testing AZD1222 (ChAdOx1 nCoV-19) in healthy adults. For TCRbeta chain sequencing, PBMC samples were collected from trial participants at day 0 and at day 28 after the second dose. The origin of this receptor is an adult in good health. The chain joins TRBV2 to TRBJ2-5; 8 of the junction bases match TRBD2. The specimen comprised peripheral blood, sampled on day 0 of MenACWY control vaccination. The nucleotides read TGTGCCAGCAGTGGGGTCGGGGGGGAAGAGACCCAGTACTTC. It translates as CASSGVGGEETQYF.